A selection of T cell receptor beta chains follows, all from one sample in a study of T-cell reconstitution after alpha-beta-depleted transplantation in children. TCRdb recomputed calls from the PCR reads with MiXCR, one row per CDR3 protein. The sample comprises some 600,000 distinct CDR3 sequences, roughly 13% of which are singletons, and around 2% rests with the top ten. Source: PBMCs, mostly from graft donor cells, taken 360 days after TCRalphabeta/CD19-depleted stem cell transplant. The receptors stem from a male patient aged 10 to 17 who had a stem cell transplant for acute myeloid leukemia, so the T cells may come from the graft donor. The CDR3 runs from the conserved cysteine through the conserved F or W. D genes are given only for firm matches. The size of a clone is reported for some rows only, either as once, few or many, or as a class for expanded clones.

v_call	j_call	d_call	clone_size	cdr3_aa	cdr3_nt
TRBV7-6	TRBJ2-7	NA	once	CASSSRDNSYEQYF	TGTGCCAGCAGCTCCCGGGACAACTCCTACGAGCAGTACTTC
TRBV20-1	TRBJ2-1	TRBD2	few	CSARLPLAGEGNEQFF	TGCAGTGCTAGATTACCCTTAGCGGGAGAAGGGAATGAGCAGTTCTTC
TRBV12-3/TRBV12-4	TRBJ2-1	NA	NA	CASSLESPRAEQFF	TGTGCCAGCAGTTTAGAGAGTCCACGGGCTGAGCAGTTCTTC
TRBV6-5	TRBJ2-7	NA	NA	CASSFVHIVGTFEQYF	TGTGCCAGCAGTTTTGTCCATATAGTCGGTACTTTTGAGCAGTACTTC
TRBV7-2	TRBJ2-1	TRBD2	many	CASSLGTSGSGNEQFF	TGTGCCAGCAGCTTAGGCACTAGCGGGAGTGGGAATGAGCAGTTCTTC
TRBV11-2	TRBJ2-3	TRBD2	NA	CASSLTSGIGHTDTQYF	TGTGCCAGCAGCCTTACTAGCGGGATCGGACACACAGATACGCAGTATTTT
TRBV12-3/TRBV12-4	TRBJ1-1	NA	many	CASSPYPGTNTEAFF	TGTGCCAGCAGTCCCTACCCAGGGACGAACACTGAAGCTTTCTTT
TRBV28	TRBJ2-2	NA	few	CASSLRVSTGELFF	TGTGCCAGCAGTTTACGAGTTTCCACCGGGGAGCTGTTTTTT
TRBV2	TRBJ1-3	NA	many	CASSLGGTGTIYF	TGTGCCAGCAGCTTGGGAGGTACAGGCACCATATATTTT
TRBV28	TRBJ2-7	NA	many	CASSKLRDQGKGYYEQYF	TGTGCCAGCAGTAAGCTCCGGGACCAAGGGAAAGGGTACTACGAGCAGTACTTC
TRBV6-1	TRBJ2-7	TRBD2	few	CASSVGREKSYEQYF	TGTGCCAGCAGTGTCGGGCGGGAGAAGTCCTACGAGCAGTACTTC
TRBV7-9	TRBJ2-1	TRBD1	few	CASSLRQGTVNEQFF	TGTGCCAGCAGCCTCCGACAGGGGACGGTCAATGAGCAGTTCTTC
TRBV7-6	TRBJ1-1	NA	NA	CASSLAGVSTEAFF	TGTGCCAGCAGCTTGGCAGGGGTGAGCACTGAAGCTTTCTTT
TRBV9	TRBJ2-1	NA	NA	CASSAQGGSNEQFF	TGTGCCAGCAGCGCTCAAGGGGGGAGTAATGAGCAGTTCTTC
TRBV20-1	TRBJ2-7	TRBD2	many	CSASSPSGRPGEQYF	TGCAGTGCTTCGTCGCCTAGCGGGAGGCCAGGGGAGCAGTACTTC